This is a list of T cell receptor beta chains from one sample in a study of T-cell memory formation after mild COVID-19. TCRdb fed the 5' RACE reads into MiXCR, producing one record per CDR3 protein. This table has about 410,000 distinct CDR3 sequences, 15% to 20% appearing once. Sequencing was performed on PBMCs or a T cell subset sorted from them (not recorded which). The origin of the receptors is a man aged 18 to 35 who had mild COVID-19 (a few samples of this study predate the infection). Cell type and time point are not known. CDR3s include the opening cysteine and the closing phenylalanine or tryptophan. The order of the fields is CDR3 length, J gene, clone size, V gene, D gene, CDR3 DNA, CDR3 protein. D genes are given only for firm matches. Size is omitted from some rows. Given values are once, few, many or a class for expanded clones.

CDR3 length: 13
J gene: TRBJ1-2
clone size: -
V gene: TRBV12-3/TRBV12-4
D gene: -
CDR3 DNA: TGTGCCAGCAAGCGGAGTGGCGCGGAGGGCTACACCTTC
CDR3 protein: CASKRSGAEGYTF

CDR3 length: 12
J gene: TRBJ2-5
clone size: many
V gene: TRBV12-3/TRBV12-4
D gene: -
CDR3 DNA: TGTGCCAGCAGGCTAGGCGGGGAGACCCAGTACTTC
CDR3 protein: CASRLGGETQYF

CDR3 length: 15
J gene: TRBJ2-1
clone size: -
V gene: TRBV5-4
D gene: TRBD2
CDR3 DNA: TGTGCCAGCAGCCCCACTAGCGGTGCCGTCCATGAGCAGTTCTTC
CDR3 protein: CASSPTSGAVHEQFF

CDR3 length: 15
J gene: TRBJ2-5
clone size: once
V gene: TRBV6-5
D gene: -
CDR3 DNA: TGTGCCAGCAGTTACTCGGTCGTTCATCGAGAGACCCAGTACTTC
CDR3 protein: CASSYSVVHRETQYF

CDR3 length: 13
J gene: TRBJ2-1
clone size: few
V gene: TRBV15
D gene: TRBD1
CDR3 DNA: TGTGCCACCAGCAGGAGACAGGGCAATGAGCAGTTCTTC
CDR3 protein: CATSRRQGNEQFF

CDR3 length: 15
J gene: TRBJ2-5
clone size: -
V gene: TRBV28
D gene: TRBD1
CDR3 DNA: TGTGCCAGCAGTGACATGGGACAGGGGCGGGAGACCCAGTACTTC
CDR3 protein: CASSDMGQGRETQYF

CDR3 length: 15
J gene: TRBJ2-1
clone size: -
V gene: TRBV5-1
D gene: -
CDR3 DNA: TGCGCCAGCAGCCTAACAGGGGGCGGGAGGGATGAGCAGTTCTTC
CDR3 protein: CASSLTGGGRDEQFF

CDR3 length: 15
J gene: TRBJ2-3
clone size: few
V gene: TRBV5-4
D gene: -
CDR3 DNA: TGTGCCAGCAGACGTTCCGGGACCCTTCCCGGTACGCAGTATTTT
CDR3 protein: CASRRSGTLPGTQYF

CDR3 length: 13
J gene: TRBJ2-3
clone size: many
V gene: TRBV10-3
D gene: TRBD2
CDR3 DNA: TGTGCCATCGGGGGACTAGCCACAGATACGCAGTATTTT
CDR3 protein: CAIGGLATDTQYF

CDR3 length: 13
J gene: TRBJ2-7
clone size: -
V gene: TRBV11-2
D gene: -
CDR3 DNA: TGTGCCAGCAGATCCCGGGGTTCCTACGAGCAGTACTTC
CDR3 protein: CASRSRGSYEQYF

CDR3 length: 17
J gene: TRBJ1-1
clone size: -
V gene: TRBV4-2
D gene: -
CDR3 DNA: TGTGCCAGCAGCCCCCGGACAAGGGAAGACATGAACACTGAAGCTTTCTTT
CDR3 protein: CASSPRTREDMNTEAFF

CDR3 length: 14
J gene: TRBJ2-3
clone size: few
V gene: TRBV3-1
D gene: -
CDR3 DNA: TGTGCCAGCAGCCAAGGACTGACGATAGATACGCAGTATTTT
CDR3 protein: CASSQGLTIDTQYF

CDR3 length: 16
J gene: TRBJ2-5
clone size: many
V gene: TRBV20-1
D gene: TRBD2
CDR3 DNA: TGCAGTGCTAGAGATCCTGGGGGAGCGGGGGAGGGAACCCAGTACTTC
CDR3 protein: CSARDPGGAGEGTQYF

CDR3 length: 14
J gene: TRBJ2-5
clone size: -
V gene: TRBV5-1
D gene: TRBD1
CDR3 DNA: TGCGCCAGCAGCTTACAGGGGCCCGAGGAGACCCAGTACTTC
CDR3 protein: CASSLQGPEETQYF

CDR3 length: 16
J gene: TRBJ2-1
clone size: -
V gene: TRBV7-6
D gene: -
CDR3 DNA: TGTGCCAGCAGCTTGGAATCCGTGGGGGGGCGGAATGAGCAGTTCTTC
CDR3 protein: CASSLESVGGRNEQFF

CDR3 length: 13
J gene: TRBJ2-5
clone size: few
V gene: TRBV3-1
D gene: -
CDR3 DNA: TGTGCCAGCAGCCAAGAAGGCCAAGAGACCCAGTACTTC
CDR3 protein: CASSQEGQETQYF

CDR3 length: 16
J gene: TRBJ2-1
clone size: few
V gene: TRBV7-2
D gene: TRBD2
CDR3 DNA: TGTGCCAGCAGCTTAGAAGGGACTAGCGGGGGGTCTGAGCAGTTCTTC
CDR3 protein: CASSLEGTSGGSEQFF

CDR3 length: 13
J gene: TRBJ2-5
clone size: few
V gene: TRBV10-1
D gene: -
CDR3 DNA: TGCGCCAGCAGTGACGCTGGGGGGGAGACCCAGTACTTC
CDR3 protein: CASSDAGGETQYF

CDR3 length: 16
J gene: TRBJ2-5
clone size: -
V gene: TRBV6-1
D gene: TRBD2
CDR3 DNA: TGTGCCAGCAGCATCGGGACTAGCGGGGGGGGAGAGACCCAGTACTTC
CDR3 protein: CASSIGTSGGGETQYF

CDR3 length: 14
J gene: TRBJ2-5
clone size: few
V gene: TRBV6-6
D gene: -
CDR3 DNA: TGTGCCAGCAGCCGACAGACCCCACCCGAGACCCAGTACTTC
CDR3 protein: CASSRQTPPETQYF

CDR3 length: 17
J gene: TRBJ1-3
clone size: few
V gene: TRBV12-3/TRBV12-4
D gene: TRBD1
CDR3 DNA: TGTGCCAGCAGTTTTCTACCGGGACAGGGATCGGGAAACACCATATATTTT
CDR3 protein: CASSFLPGQGSGNTIYF

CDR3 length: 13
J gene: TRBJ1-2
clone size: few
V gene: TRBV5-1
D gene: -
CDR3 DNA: TGCGCCAGCTCCCGGGACATCAACTATGGCTACACCTTC
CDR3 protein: CASSRDINYGYTF

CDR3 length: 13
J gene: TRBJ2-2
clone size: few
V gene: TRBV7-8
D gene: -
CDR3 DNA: TGTGCCAGCACCCAGGGTGGGGCCGGGGAGCTGTTTTTT
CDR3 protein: CASTQGGAGELFF

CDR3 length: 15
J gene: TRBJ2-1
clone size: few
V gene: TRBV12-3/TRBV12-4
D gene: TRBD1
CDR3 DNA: TGTGCCAGCACAACTGAGGGACAGGGGGTAAAGGAGCAGTTCTTC
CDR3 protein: CASTTEGQGVKEQFF

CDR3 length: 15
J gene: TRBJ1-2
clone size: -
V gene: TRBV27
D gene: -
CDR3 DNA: TGTGCCAGCAGTTTAATGTCAGGGATGATCTATGGCTACACCTTC
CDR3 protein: CASSLMSGMIYGYTF

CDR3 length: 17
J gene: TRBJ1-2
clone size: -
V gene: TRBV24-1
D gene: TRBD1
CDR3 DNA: TGTGCCACCAGTGCCCCCGGGACAGGGTCGGATCTATATGGCTACACCTTC
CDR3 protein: CATSAPGTGSDLYGYTF

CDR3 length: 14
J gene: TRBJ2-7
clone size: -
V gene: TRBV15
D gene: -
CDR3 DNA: TGTGCCACCAGCAGAGATCTAGCGTCTAGCGAGCAGTACTTC
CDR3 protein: CATSRDLASSEQYF

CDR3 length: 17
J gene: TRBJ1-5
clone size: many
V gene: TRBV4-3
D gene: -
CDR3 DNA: TGCGCCAGCAGCCCTAGAGACGGCCCGAAGAGCAATCAGCCCCAGCATTTT
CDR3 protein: CASSPRDGPKSNQPQHF

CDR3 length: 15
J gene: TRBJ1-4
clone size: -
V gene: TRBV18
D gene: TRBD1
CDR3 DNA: TGTGCCAGCTCGGACAGGGCCGCCGACTATGAAAAACTGTTTTTT
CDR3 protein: CASSDRAADYEKLFF

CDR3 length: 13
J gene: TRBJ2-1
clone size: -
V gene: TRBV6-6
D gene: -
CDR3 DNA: TGTGCCAGCAGTTATTCAGGGCCGGATGAGCAGTTCTTC
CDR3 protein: CASSYSGPDEQFF

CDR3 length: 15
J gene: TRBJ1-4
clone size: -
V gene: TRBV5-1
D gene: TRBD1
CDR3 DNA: TGCGCCAGCAGCCCCACGACAGGGGGCAGCGAAAAACTGTTTTTT
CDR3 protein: CASSPTTGGSEKLFF

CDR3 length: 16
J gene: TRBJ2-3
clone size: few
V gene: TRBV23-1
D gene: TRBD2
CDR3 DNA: TGCGCCAGCAGTCAAGCGTCGGGGGGGAACACAGATACGCAGTATTTT
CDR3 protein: CASSQASGGNTDTQYF

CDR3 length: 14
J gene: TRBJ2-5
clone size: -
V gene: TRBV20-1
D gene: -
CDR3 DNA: TGCAGTGCTAGAGAGCGGACGGGCCAAGAGACCCAGTACTTC
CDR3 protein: CSARERTGQETQYF

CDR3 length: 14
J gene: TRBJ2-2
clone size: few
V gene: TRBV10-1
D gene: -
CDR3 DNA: TGCGCCAGCAGTGAACAGCGAAACACCGGGGAGCTGTTTTTT
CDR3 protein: CASSEQRNTGELFF

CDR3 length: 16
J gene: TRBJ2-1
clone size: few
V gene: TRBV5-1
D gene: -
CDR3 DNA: TGCGCCAGCAGCCCAAACGGGGCAAGCTCCTACAATGAGCAGTTCTTC
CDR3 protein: CASSPNGASSYNEQFF